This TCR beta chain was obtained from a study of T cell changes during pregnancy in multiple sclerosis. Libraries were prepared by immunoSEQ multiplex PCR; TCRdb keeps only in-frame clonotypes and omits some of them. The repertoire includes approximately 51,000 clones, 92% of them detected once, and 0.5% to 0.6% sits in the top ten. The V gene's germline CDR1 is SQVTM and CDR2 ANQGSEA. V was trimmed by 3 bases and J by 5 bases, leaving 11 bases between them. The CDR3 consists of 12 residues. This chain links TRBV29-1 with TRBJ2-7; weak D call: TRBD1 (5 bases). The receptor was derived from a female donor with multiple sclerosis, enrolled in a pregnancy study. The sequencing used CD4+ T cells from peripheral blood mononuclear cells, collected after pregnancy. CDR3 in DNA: TGCAGCGTTGAGCCCTTAGGGGACGAGCAGTACTTC. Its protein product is CSVEPLGDEQYF.